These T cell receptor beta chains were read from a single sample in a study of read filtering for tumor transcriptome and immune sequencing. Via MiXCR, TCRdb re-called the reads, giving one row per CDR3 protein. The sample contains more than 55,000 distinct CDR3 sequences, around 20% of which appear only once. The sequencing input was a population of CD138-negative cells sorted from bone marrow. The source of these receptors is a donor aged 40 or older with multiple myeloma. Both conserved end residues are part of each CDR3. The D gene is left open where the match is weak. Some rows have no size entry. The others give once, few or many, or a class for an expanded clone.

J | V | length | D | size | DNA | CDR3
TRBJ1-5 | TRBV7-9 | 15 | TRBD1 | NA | TGTGCCAGCAGCACGACGGGACAGCAATATCAGCCCCAGCATTTT | CASSTTGQQYQPQHF
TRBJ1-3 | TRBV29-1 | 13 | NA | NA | TGCAGCGTTCAGTTAACAGTCGGAAACACCATATATTTT | CSVQLTVGNTIYF
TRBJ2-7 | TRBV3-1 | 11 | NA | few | TGTGCCAGCAGCCAAGAATCGGGCAGGATTTTC | CASSQESGRIF
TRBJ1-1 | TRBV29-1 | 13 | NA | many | TGCAGCGTTGGGAGAGACGGAAGCACTGAAGCTTTCTTT | CSVGRDGSTEAFF
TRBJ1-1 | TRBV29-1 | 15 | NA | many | TGCAGCGTTGAGGGTTCCCACAGGCAGAACACTGAAGCTTTCTTT | CSVEGSHRQNTEAFF
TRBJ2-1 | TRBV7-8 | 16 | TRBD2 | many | TGTGCCAGCAGCTTAAGACTAGCCCCCCCAGGACATGAGCAGTTCTTC | CASSLRLAPPGHEQFF
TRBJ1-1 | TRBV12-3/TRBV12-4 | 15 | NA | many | TGTGCCAGCAGTCCCCGGTTCGGGCTGAACACTGAAGCTTTCTTT | CASSPRFGLNTEAFF
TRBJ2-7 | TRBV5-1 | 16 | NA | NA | TGCGCCAGCAGCCGGACAGTGACTGATCGGTTTACCGAGCAGTACTTC | CASSRTVTDRFTEQYF
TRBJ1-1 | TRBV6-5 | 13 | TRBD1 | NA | TGTGCTAGAAGTAGACAGGGGAACACTGAAGCTTTCTTT | CARSRQGNTEAFF
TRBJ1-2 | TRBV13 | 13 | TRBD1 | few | TGTGCCAGCAGCTTGGACAGGGGTTATGGCTACACCTTC | CASSLDRGYGYTF
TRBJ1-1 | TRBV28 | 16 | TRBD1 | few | TGTGCCAGCAGTTTAAGTCCCGGGACAGGGAACACTGAAGCTTTCTTT | CASSLSPGTGNTEAFF
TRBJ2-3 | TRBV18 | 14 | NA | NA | TGTGCCAGCTTACGAGGGGACACCACAGATACGCAGTATTTT | CASLRGDTTDTQYF
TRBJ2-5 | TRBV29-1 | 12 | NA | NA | TGCAGCGTTGATGATTACCAAGAGACCCAGTACTTC | CSVDDYQETQYF
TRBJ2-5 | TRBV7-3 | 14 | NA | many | TGTGCCAGCAGCTTGGCAGGGTTTGGAGAGACCCAGTACTTC | CASSLAGFGETQYF
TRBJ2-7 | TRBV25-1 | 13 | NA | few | TGTGCCAGCAGTGAACTCAGGGACTACGAGCAGTACTTC | CASSELRDYEQYF
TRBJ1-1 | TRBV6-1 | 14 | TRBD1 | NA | TGTGCCAGCAGGCCAGGGGGTGTCATCACTGAAGCTTTCTTT | CASRPGGVITEAFF
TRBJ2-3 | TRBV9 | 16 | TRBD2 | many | TGTGCCAGCAGCGCAGGACTAGCGGGGGCCACAGATACGCAGTATTTT | CASSAGLAGATDTQYF
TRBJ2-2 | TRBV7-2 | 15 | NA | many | TGTGCCAGCAGCCCCCGTCTCGACGTCGCCGGGGAGCTGTTTTTT | CASSPRLDVAGELFF
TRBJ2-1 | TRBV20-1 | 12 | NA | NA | TGCAGTATTGTGGACTGCTACAATGAGCAGTTCTTC | CSIVDCYNEQFF
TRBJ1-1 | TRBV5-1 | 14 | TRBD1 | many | TGCGCCAGCAGCTGGGTAACAGGGGGCACTGAAGCTTTCTTT | CASSWVTGGTEAFF
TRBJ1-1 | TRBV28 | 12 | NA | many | TGTGCCTCCCTCAGGGTTAGCACTGAAGCTTTCTTT | CASLRVSTEAFF